The 10 T cell receptor beta chains in this list originate from one sample, sequenced in a study of CD8 T cells in ankylosing spondylitis. From the 5' RACE reads, TCRdb called clonotypes with MiXCR, one entry per CDR3 protein. The table lists about 250,000 distinct CDR3 sequences, about 30% of them singletons. Source material: blood, either unsorted or a sorted T cell fraction (not recorded which). The receptors were gathered from a male donor with ankylosing spondylitis or in good health (not recorded which).

This clonotype was counted only a few times. This chain connects TRBV10-3 to TRBJ2-3; no clear D gene. This CDR3 spans 12 amino acids. Per germline, CDR1 ENHRY and CDR2 SYGVKD. V lost 6 bases to trimming and J lost 9 bases, with 13 bases between them. The CDR3 DNA sequence: TGTGCCATCAGCGAAGACGGCGACACGCAGTATTTT. Protein: CAISEDGDTQYF.

V is TRBV4-2 and J is TRBJ1-2; no definite D call. This CDR3 contains 16 residues. The V gene's germline CDR1 is LGHNA and CDR2 YNFKEQ. The V gene lost 1 base and the J gene lost 3 bases, with 15 bases spanning the gap. CDR3 nucleotides: TGTGCCAGCAGCCAAGCCCTTGCGGGTTCGGACTATGGCTACACCTTC. Protein: CASSQALAGSDYGYTF.

This clonotype was seen more than once but under ten times. J is TRBJ2-1 and V is TRBV3-1, with unresolved D. This CDR3 is built from 11 residues. From germline, CDR1 is LGHDT and CDR2 YNNKEL (reference sequence). The V and J ends lost 4 bases and 10 bases respectively, with 8 bases between them. The CDR3 sequence is CASSLGREQFF. CDR3 DNA sequence: TGTGCCAGCAGCCTCGGGCGCGAGCAGTTCTTC.

The V gene is TRBV7-9, the J gene TRBJ2-7; the D gene is possibly TRBD1 (7 bases). This CDR3 is built from 17 residues. The V gene's germline CDR1 is SEHNR and CDR2 FQNEAQ (reference sequence). The V and J ends lost 2 bases and 3 bases respectively, with 20 bases between them. In nucleotides, the CDR3 is TGTGCCAGCAGCTTAAGGAGGGGGGACAGCCTCCACTACGAGCAGTACTTC. It specifies CASSLRRGDSLHYEQYF.

The chain employs TRBV20-1 and TRBJ2-7; D remains ambiguous. Germline CDR1 and CDR2: DFQATT and SNEGSKA (reference sequence). The CDR3 runs to 11 residues. The CDR3 nucleotides are TGCAAGGGCGTCAGCTCCTACGAGCAGTACTTC. Its protein product is CKGVSSYEQYF.

The table lists this clonotype with many counts. This chain links TRBV20-1 with TRBJ2-7, with 13 positions matching TRBD2. The V and J ends lost 6 bases and 2 bases, in that order; junction bases with no gene match: 10. The CDR3 contains 16 residues. CDR1 and CDR2 from the germline V gene are DFQATT and SNEGSKA (reference sequence). The CDR3 DNA sequence: TGCAGTGCCCCCACCGAAACTAGCGGGGGGGCCTACGAGCAGTACTTC. It encodes CSAPTETSGGAYEQYF.

There are a few counts of this clonotype. V is TRBV12-3 or TRBV12-4 and J is TRBJ2-7, with TRBD1 matching 9 bases. This CDR3 region has 14 residues. J gave up 4 bases and V 6 bases, and 7 bases lay outside the gene matches. CDR3 bases: TGTGCCAGCAGCCCGGGACAGGGTAAATACGAGCAGTACTTC. As protein: CASSPGQGKYEQYF.

This clonotype was seen more than once but under ten times. The gene calls are TRBV7-2 and TRBJ2-5, with TRBD2 matching 10 bases. This CDR3 region has 16 residues. The J segment lost 2 bases and the V segment lost 0 bases, leaving 3 bases of the junction unmatched. Germline CDR1 and CDR2: SGHTA and FQGNSA. The CDR3 DNA follows: TGTGCCAGCAGCTTAGCGTCTAGCGGGGGACAAGAGACCCAGTACTTC. Translation gives CASSLASSGGQETQYF. Supplemented by reference TRBV7-2 and TRBJ2-5, the full variable domain reads GAGVSQSPSNKVTEKGKDVELRCDPISGHTALYWYRQSLGQGLEFLIYFQGNSAPDKSGLPSDRFSAERTGGSVSTLTIQRTQQEDSAVYLCASSLASSGGQETQYFGPGTRLLVL.

The rearrangement joins TRBV12-3 or TRBV12-4 to TRBJ1-1; D not certain. V lost 3 bases and J 1 base, leaving 9 bases between the germline ends. CDR3 length equals 14 residues. The CDR3, as DNA: TGTGCCAGCAGTTTTGAGGGCGCGAACACTGAAGCTTTCTTT. It codes for CASSFEGANTEAFF.

Only one count was recorded for this clonotype. The V call is TRBV10-3, the J call TRBJ2-3, with 7 bases identical to TRBD1. Germline CDR1 reads ENHRY; CDR2 reads SYGVKD. The V and J ends lost 6 bases and 5 bases, in that order; junction bases with no gene match: 14. There are 16 residues in the CDR3. The CDR3 DNA is TGTGCCATCAGGACAGATGGGACAGCCAGCCAAGATACGCAGTATTTT. This codes for CAIRTDGTASQDTQYF.